The 28 T cell receptor beta chains reported below all come from one sample, sequenced in a study of T cell responses to AZD1222 COVID-19 vaccine. The data were produced by immunoSEQ multiplex PCR, yet TCRdb's version contains in-frame clones alone and is incomplete. The data hold some 120,000 clones, with 80% to 95% observed a single time. Sequencing was performed on peripheral blood, taken on day 0 of AZD1222 vaccination. Every receptor here comes from an adult in good health.

The chain is built from TRBV6-2 or TRBV6-3 and TRBJ2-6; maybe TRBD2 (5 bases). The V gene lost 0 bases and the J gene lost 0 bases, with 12 bases spanning the gap. The CDR3 has 18 residues. Germline loops: CDR1 MNHEY, CDR2 SVGEGT. The CDR3 here is CASSYSTQRSSGANVLTF. CDR3 sequence (DNA): TGTGCCAGCAGTTACTCGACCCAGCGGAGCTCTGGGGCCAACGTCCTGACTTTC.

The V gene is TRBV6-6, the J gene TRBJ1-2; D is undetermined. The V gene's germline CDR1 is MNHNY and CDR2 SVGAGI (reference sequence). This CDR3 is built from 14 residues. The germline V and J ends were trimmed by 5 bases and 4 bases, with 14 bases remaining between them. CDR3 sequence reads: CASSPSTASYGYTF. As DNA, the CDR3 is TGTGCCAGCAGTCCATCCACAGCGTCCTATGGCTACACCTTC.

V usage is TRBV6-1 and J usage is TRBJ2-5; 11 bases are a match to TRBD2. The V gene's germline CDR1 is MNHNS and CDR2 SASEGT. The trim removed 4 bases at V and 2 bases at J, leaving 6 bases unmatched. The CDR3 runs 16 residues. The CDR3 sequence is CASSAHGTSGQETQYF. The CDR3 region has the DNA TGTGCCAGCAGTGCTCACGGGACTAGCGGACAAGAGACCCAGTACTTC.

This chain connects TRBV5-5 to TRBJ1-5, with D possibly being TRBD1 (5 bases). V lost 3 bases to trimming and J lost 7 bases, with 14 bases between them. The CDR3 loop spans 14 amino acids. Germline values: CDR1 SGHKS, CDR2 YYEKEE (reference sequence). This CDR3 is CASSSGTEGQPQHF. CDR3 nucleotides: TGTGCCAGCAGCTCCGGGACGGAGGGCCAGCCCCAGCATTTT.

The chain employs TRBV28 and TRBJ2-3, with D unresolved. V lost 6 bases to trimming and J lost 3 bases, with 10 bases between them. CDR1 and CDR2 (germline): MDHEN, SYDVKM. The CDR3 runs to 13 residues. CDR3 DNA sequence: TGTGCCAGCAGCCGTACGGGTACAGATACGCAGTATTTT. It encodes CASSRTGTDTQYF.

The chain combines TRBV23-1 with TRBJ2-2; D is tentatively TRBD1 or TRBD2 (8 bases each). TRBV23-1 is assigned to the ORF class and has an uncertain function. The CDR3 covers 21 residues. Trimming pared 8 bases from V and 0 bases from J, leaving 31 bases between. In DNA, the CDR3 is TGCGCCAGCGGGAGCAAGGACAGGGAGGGTATAGCGGGATCGAACACCGGGGAGCTGTTTTTT. Protein product: CASGSKDREGIAGSNTGELFF.

The rearrangement joins TRBV9 to TRBJ2-5; 7 bases match TRBD1. Germline CDR1 SGDLS, CDR2 YYNGEE. V dropped 4 bases and J dropped 2; count of bases not matched to a gene: 5. The CDR3 length is 14 residues. This chain's CDR3 is CASSLKQGQETQYF. Written as DNA, the CDR3 is TGTGCCAGCAGCCTAAAACAGGGGCAAGAGACCCAGTACTTC.

The V call is TRBV18, the J call TRBJ2-4, with D possibly matching TRBD1 (6 bases). Germline loops: CDR1 KGHSH, CDR2 LQKENI. Trimming stripped 3 bases from V and 8 bases from J, with 11 bases between. The CDR3 is 13 residues long. The CDR3 protein is CASSPGRGYIQYF. The CDR3 DNA reads as TGTGCCAGCTCACCGGGCAGGGGTTACATTCAGTACTTC.

The chain is built from TRBV7-6 and TRBJ2-5; no clear D gene. The CDR3 loop spans 12 amino acids. V lost 6 bases and J 8 bases, leaving 13 bases between the germline ends. CDR1 SGHVS and CDR2 FNYEAQ come from the germline V gene. The CDR3 sequence is CASSSLAATQYF. The CDR3 DNA reads TGTGCCAGCAGTTCCCTGGCGGCCACCCAGTACTTC.

The chain combines TRBV7-6 with TRBJ2-5; tentative D call: TRBD1 (6 bases). Looked up from germline, CDR1 is SGHVS and CDR2 is FNYEAQ. This CDR3 region has 13 residues. V lost 5 bases and J lost 5, with 12 bases in between. The CDR3 reads CASSPGHGETQYF. The CDR3, as DNA: TGTGCCAGCAGCCCGGGACATGGGGAGACCCAGTACTTC.

V and J are TRBV30 and TRBJ2-3; the match to TRBD2 covers 7 bases. The CDR3 length is 13 residues. V was pared by 3 bases and J by 4 bases, with 4 bases of the junction left unmatched. The germline CDR1 and CDR2 sequences are GTSNPN and SVGIG (reference sequence). DNA for the CDR3: TGTGCCTGGAGAGGGGCGGGAGCAGATACGCAGTATTTT. Translated: CAWRGAGADTQYF.

The chain recombines TRBV6-6 with TRBJ1-2, with 10 bases fitting TRBD1. J gave up 8 bases and V 3 bases, and 9 bases lay outside the gene matches. This CDR3 is built from 15 residues. Germline V CDR1 and CDR2: MNHNY, SVGAGI (reference sequence). The CDR3 loop is CASSYRDRGFGGYTF. CDR3 DNA sequence: TGTGCCAGCAGTTATAGGGACAGGGGTTTTGGAGGCTACACCTTC.

V gene TRBV10-1 combines with J gene TRBJ2-7; D uncertain. V shed 6 bases and J shed 1 base, with 16 bases lying between them. This CDR3 is 15 amino acids long. Germline V gene data show CDR1 as WNHNN and CDR2 as SYGVQD (reference sequence). The CDR3 DNA follows: TGCGCCAGCAGCCGCCTTTCCCAGTGGTCCTACGAGCAGTACTTC. Protein product: CASSRLSQWSYEQYF.

This chain uses TRBV9 with TRBJ1-3; D gene unclear. Germline V gene lookup returns CDR1 SGDLS and CDR2 YYNGEE. V was cut by 3 bases and J by 0 bases, with 16 bases left in between. This CDR3 region has 17 residues. In DNA, the CDR3 is TGTGCCAGCAGCGGATCGGACTACCAGAGCTCTGGAAACACCATATATTTT. Encoded protein: CASSGSDYQSSGNTIYF.

This chain connects TRBV19 to TRBJ2-1; D gene ambiguous. The CDR3 loop spans 11 amino acids. Trimming removed 7 bases at V and 3 bases at J, with 4 bases between. Per the germline V gene, CDR1 is LNHDA and CDR2 is SQIVND (reference sequence). CDR3 amino acids: CASKLYNEQFF. DNA of the CDR3: TGTGCCAGTAAGCTCTACAATGAGCAGTTCTTC.

The rearrangement uses TRBV4-1 and TRBJ1-5; tentatively, D is TRBD1 (5 bases). Germline V gene lookup returns CDR1 MGHRA and CDR2 YSYEKL. V was pared by 0 bases and J by 7 bases, with 13 bases between. The CDR3 totals 15 residues. CDR3 region: CASSQEGERRQPQHF. CDR3 nucleotide sequence: TGCGCCAGCAGCCAAGAGGGGGAGAGACGACAGCCCCAGCATTTT.

The chain combines TRBV6-2 or TRBV6-3 with TRBJ2-7; D unclear. The germline CDR1 and CDR2 sequences are MNHEY and SVGEGT. The CDR3 totals 13 residues. V lost 5 bases to trimming and J lost 7 bases, with 15 bases between them. CDR3 sequence: CASSQSYLREQYF. DNA of the CDR3: TGTGCCAGCAGTCAATCCTACCTTAGGGAGCAGTACTTC.

The CDR3 here is CSASIGTVEAFF. The CDR3 nucleotides read TGCAGTGCTAGTATTGGGACAGTAGAAGCTTTCTTT. The J gene is TRBJ1-1, the V gene TRBV20-1, with TRBD1 identical over 7 bases. V gave up 3 bases and J gave up 8 bases; unmatched junction bases: 6. This CDR3 spans 12 amino acids. Germline loops: CDR1 DFQATT, CDR2 SNEGSKA (reference sequence).

The V gene is TRBV4-1, the J gene TRBJ1-2; maybe TRBD1 (5 bases). This CDR3 spans 14 amino acids. V shed 3 bases and J shed 6 bases, with 14 bases lying between them. CDR1 is MGHRA, CDR2 YSYEKL, per germline. DNA of the CDR3: TGCGCCAGCAGCCAGACGGGGACTGCGGATGGCTACACCTTC. Its protein product is CASSQTGTADGYTF.

This clone was seen just once. This chain connects TRBV9 to TRBJ2-1; 7 positions agree with TRBD1. V dropped 0 bases and J dropped 10; count of bases not matched to a gene: 10. The CDR3 has 15 residues. Germline V gene sequence: CDR1 SGDLS, CDR2 YYNGEE. CDR3 in amino acids: CASSVVPGQSQEQFF. DNA for the CDR3: TGTGCCAGCAGCGTAGTCCCGGGACAGAGCCAGGAGCAGTTCTTC.

The rearrangement uses TRBV4-2 and TRBJ2-7; TRBD2 is a possible D gene (6 bases). CDR3 length: 17 residues. V was cut by 0 bases and J by 0 bases, with 15 bases left in between. Germline CDR1 LGHNA, CDR2 YNFKEQ. CDR3 amino acids: CASSQDQGGMGSYEQYF. The CDR3 bases are TGTGCCAGCAGCCAAGATCAGGGCGGGATGGGCTCCTACGAGCAGTACTTC.

This clone was observed a single time. CDR3 bases: TGTGCCAGCTCAGACAGACAGGCTGAGACCCAGTACTTC. Translating gives CASSDRQAETQYF. The J gene is TRBJ2-5, the V gene TRBV18; possibly TRBD1 for D (6 bases). Trimming pared 5 bases from V and 5 bases from J, leaving 12 bases between. Germline values: CDR1 KGHSH, CDR2 LQKENI. The CDR3 has 13 residues.

This clone was detected a few times. This chain connects TRBV24-1 to TRBJ1-2; possibly TRBD1 for D (5 bases). Germline V lookup: CDR1 KGHDR, CDR2 SFDVKD. The V and J ends lost 0 bases and 5 bases respectively, with 18 bases between them. The CDR3 sequence is 17 residues long. The CDR3 region has the DNA TGTGCCACCAGTGATTTGGACAGACGAATGATCCTTTATGGCTACACCTTC. It yields the protein CATSDLDRRMILYGYTF.

This chain joins TRBV28 and TRBJ1-1; 8 nucleotides line up with TRBD1. Germline trimming cut 10 bases from V and 6 bases from J; bases unmatched to any gene: 10. Germline V gene lookup returns CDR1 MDHEN and CDR2 SYDVKM. The CDR3 extends over 13 amino acids. The DNA of the CDR3 is TGTGCCACCAAGGGACAGGCATTCGCTGAAGCTTTCTTT. Amino acid sequence: CATKGQAFAEAFF.

As regards this clone: One end of the junction fails to match germline, which may point to a read error. For the CDR3, the DNA is TGTGCCAGCACCCTGGGACAGGGTACGGTCCTATTCTTC. Translating it yields CASTLGQGTVLFF. The chain employs TRBV28 and TRBJ1-2, with 9 bases fitting TRBD1. In germline, CDR1 is MDHEN, CDR2 SYDVKM. This CDR3 region has 13 residues.

The V and J genes are TRBV5-1 and TRBJ2-7; D ambiguous. The length of the CDR3 is 12 residues. Germline V gives CDR1 SGHRS, CDR2 YFSETQ. V was cut by 0 bases and J by 5 bases, with 6 bases left in between. The CDR3 is CASSLVGNEQYF. CDR3 sequence (DNA): TGCGCCAGCAGCTTGGTAGGGAACGAGCAGTACTTC.

The genes are TRBV14 and TRBJ1-2; 9 positions match TRBD1. The CDR3 loop spans 12 amino acids. V lost 3 bases to trimming and J lost 7 bases; unmatched junction nucleotides: 0. The V gene's germline CDR1 is SGHDN and CDR2 FVKESK. The CDR3 DNA reads as TGTGCCAGCAGCCAGGACAGGGGTGGCTACACCTTC. This encodes CASSQDRGGYTF.

The chain links TRBV7-3 to TRBJ2-1; 10 nucleotides agree with TRBD2. Per the germline V gene, CDR1 is SGHTA and CDR2 is FQGTGA. V lost 3 bases, J lost 6 bases, and 5 bases stayed unmatched. The CDR3 has 15 residues. CDR3 region: CASSLLAGGSNEQFF. The CDR3 DNA follows: TGTGCCAGCAGCTTGTTAGCGGGAGGCTCCAATGAGCAGTTCTTC.